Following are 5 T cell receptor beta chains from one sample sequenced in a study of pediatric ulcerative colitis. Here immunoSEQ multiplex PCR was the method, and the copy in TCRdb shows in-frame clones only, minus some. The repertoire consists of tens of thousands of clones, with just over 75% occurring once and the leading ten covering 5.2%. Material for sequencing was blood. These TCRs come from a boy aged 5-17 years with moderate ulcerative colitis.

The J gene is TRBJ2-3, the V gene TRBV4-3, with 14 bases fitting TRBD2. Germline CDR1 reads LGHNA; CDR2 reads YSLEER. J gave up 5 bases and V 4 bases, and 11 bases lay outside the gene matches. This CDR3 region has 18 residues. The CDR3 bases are TGCGCCAGCAGCCTCCGATTCGGGACTAGCGGGAGTCAAGATACGCAGTATTTT. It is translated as CASSLRFGTSGSQDTQYF.

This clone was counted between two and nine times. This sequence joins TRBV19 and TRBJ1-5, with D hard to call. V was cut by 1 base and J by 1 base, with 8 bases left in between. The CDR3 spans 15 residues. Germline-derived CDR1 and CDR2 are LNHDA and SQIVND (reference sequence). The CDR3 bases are TGTGCCAGTAGTATAGCCTGGAGGAGCAATCAGCCCCAGCATTTT. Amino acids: CASSIAWRSNQPQHF. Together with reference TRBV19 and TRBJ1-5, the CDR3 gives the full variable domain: DGGITQSPKYLFRKEGQNVTLSCEQNLNHDAMYWYRQDPGQGLRLIYYSQIVNDFQKGDIAEGYSVSREKKESFPLTVTSAQKNPTAFYLCASSIAWRSNQPQHFGDGTRLSIL.

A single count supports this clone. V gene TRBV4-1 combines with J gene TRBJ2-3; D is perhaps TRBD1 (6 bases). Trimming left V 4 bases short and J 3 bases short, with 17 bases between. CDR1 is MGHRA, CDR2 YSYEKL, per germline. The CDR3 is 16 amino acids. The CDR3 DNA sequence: TGCGCCAGCAGCCCCCGCGCTGGGGGCCCAACAGATACGCAGTATTTT. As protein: CASSPRAGGPTDTQYF.

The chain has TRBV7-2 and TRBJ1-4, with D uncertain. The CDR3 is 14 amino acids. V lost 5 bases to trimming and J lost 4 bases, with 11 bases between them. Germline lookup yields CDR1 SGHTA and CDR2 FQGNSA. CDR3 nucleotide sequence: TGTGCCAGCAGCCCCGGACCCGATAATGAAAAACTGTTTTTT. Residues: CASSPGPDNEKLFF.

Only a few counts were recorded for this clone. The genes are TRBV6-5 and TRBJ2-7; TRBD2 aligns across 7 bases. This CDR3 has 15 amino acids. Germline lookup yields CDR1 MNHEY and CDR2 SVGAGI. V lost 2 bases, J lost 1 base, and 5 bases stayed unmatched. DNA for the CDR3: TGTGCCAGCAGTTACAGCGGGGCAGGGTCCTACGAGCAGTACTTC. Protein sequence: CASSYSGAGSYEQYF.